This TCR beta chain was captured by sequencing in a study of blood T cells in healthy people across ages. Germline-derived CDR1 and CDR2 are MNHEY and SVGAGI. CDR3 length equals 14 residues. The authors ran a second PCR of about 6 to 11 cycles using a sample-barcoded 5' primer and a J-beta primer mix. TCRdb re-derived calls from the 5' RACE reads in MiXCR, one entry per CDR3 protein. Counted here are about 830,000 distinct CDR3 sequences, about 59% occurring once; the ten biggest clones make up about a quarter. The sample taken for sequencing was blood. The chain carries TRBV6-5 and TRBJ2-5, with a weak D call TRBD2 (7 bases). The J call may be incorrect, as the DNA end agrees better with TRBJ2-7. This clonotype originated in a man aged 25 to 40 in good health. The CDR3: CASNWGGGPSEQYF. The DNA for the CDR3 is TGTGCCAGCAACTGGGGCGGGGGCCCAAGCGAGCAGTACTTC.